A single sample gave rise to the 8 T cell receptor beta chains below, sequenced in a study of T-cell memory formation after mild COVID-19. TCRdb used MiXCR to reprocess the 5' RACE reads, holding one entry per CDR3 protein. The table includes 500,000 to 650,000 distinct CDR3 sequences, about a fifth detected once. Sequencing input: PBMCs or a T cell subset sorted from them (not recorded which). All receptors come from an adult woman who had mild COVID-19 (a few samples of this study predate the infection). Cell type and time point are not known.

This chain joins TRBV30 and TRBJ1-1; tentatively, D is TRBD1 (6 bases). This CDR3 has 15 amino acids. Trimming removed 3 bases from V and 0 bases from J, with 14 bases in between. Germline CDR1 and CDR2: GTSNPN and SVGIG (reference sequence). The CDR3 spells CAWRPWGRMNTEAFF. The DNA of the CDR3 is TGTGCCTGGAGGCCATGGGGGCGTATGAACACTGAAGCTTTCTTT.

The CDR3 nucleotides are TGTGCCACAAATGGAGGTATGAACACCGGGGAGCTGTTTTTT. It translates to CATNGGMNTGELFF. The chain carries TRBV4-2 and TRBJ2-2; a possible D gene is TRBD2 (5 bases). The CDR3 contains 14 residues. Per germline, CDR1 LGHNA and CDR2 YNFKEQ. V dropped 10 bases and J dropped 1 base, with 13 bases sitting between them.

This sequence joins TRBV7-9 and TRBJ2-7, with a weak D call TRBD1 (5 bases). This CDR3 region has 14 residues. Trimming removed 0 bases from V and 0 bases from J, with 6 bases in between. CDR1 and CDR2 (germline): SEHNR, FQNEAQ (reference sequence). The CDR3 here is CASSLATASYEQYF. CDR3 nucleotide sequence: TGTGCCAGCAGCTTAGCGACAGCCTCCTACGAGCAGTACTTC. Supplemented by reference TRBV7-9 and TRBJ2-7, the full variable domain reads DTGVSQNPRHKITKRGQNVTFRCDPISEHNRLYWYRQTLGQGPEFLTYFQNEAQLEKSRLLSDRFSAERPKGSFSTLEIQRTEQGDSAMYLCASSLATASYEQYFGPGTRLTVT.

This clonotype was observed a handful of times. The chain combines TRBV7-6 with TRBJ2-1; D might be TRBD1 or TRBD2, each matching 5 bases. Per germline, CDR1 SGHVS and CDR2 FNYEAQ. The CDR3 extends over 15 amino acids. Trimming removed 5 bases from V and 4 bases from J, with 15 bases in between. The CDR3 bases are TGTGCCAGCAGCCCCACTGGGGGAGATTACAATGAGCAGTTCTTC. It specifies CASSPTGGDYNEQFF.

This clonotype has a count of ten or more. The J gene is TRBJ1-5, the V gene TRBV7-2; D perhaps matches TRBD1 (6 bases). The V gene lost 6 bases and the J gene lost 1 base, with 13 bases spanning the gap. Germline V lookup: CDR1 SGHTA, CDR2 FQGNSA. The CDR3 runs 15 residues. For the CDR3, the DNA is TGTGCCAGCAGGTTCGACAGGCGCAGCAATCAGCCCCAGCATTTT. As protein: CASRFDRRSNQPQHF.

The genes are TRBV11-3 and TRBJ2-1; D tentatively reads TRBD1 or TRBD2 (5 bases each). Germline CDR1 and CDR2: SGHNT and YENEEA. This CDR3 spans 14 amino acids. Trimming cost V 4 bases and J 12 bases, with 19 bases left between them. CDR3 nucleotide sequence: TGTGCCAGCAGCTGGGACGCGACGATAGATGGGCAGTTCTTC. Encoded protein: CASSWDATIDGQFF.

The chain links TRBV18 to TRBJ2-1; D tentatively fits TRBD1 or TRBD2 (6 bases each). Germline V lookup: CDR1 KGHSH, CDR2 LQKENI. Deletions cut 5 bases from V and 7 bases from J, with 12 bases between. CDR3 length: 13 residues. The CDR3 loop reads CASSSTGTNEQFF. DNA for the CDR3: TGTGCCAGCTCATCAACAGGGACTAATGAGCAGTTCTTC.

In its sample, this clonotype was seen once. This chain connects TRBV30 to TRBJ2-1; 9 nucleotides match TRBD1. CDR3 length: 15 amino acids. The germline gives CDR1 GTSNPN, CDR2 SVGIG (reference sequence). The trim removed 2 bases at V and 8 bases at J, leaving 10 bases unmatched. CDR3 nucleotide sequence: TGTGCCTGGAGTTTGGGACAGGGCTATCATGATGAGCAGTTCTTC. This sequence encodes CAWSLGQGYHDEQFF.